These 17 T cell receptor beta chains share one sample of origin, sequenced in a study of cytomegalovirus exposure and HLA in healthy donors (dated by TCRdb to about 2017). Receptor amplification or capture employed the immunoSEQ multiplex PCR assay. The multiplex PCR relied on a mix of 60 forward primers for TCR Vbeta segments and 13 reverse primers for TCR Jbeta segments. This immuneACCESS table, as held by TCRdb, lists in-frame sequences with V and J called but not all clones. Of the missing ones, under half trace to an unresolved V gene in checked studies; the others have no known cause. This sample has about 160,000 clones in its table, and around 80% of those were observed once. Around 2.5% of the sample is held by the ten biggest clonotypes. Sequencing was done on a sample of PBMCs. The receptors derive from a female donor in good health and CMV-seronegative.

This clone has only a few counts. The rearrangement uses TRBV9 and TRBJ2-2; 13 bases are a match to TRBD2. Per the germline V gene, CDR1 is SGDLS and CDR2 is YYNGEE. The CDR3 loop spans 18 amino acids. V lost 4 bases to trimming and J lost 7 bases; unmatched junction nucleotides: 13. In DNA, the CDR3 is TGTGCCAGCAGCCTCCAGCCGATGACTAGCGGGAGGTTCGGGGAGCTGTTTTTT. This encodes CASSLQPMTSGRFGELFF.

The chain couples TRBV19 to TRBJ1-1, with 9 bases fitting TRBD1. Germline values: CDR1 LNHDA, CDR2 SQIVND (reference sequence). The CDR3 covers 15 residues. V lost 4 bases and J lost 1; bases outside the gene matches: 4. DNA for the CDR3: TGTGCCAGTAGTAGGAACAGGGGGCCGAACACTGAAGCTTTCTTT. As protein: CASSRNRGPNTEAFF.

The chain recombines TRBV19 with TRBJ2-2; D is perhaps TRBD2 (6 bases). Germline loops: CDR1 LNHDA, CDR2 SQIVND (reference sequence). The CDR3 is 14 residues long. Trimming left V 7 bases short and J 3 bases short, with 12 bases between. In nucleotides, the CDR3 is TGTGCCAGTACCGGGGAGGAAGACACCGGGGAGCTGTTTTTT. Residues: CASTGEEDTGELFF.

The chain uses TRBV11-3 and TRBJ2-1, with 10 positions matching TRBD1. CDR3 length: 15 residues. Germline CDR1 SGHNT, CDR2 YENEEA. Trimming at V came to 4 bases and at J to 8 bases, leaving 8 bases not matched to a gene. This CDR3 is CASSSRGTGVDEQFF. Here the CDR3 DNA reads TGTGCCAGCAGCTCCCGGGGGACAGGGGTCGATGAGCAGTTCTTC.

This chain joins TRBV7-2 and TRBJ2-1; 11 bases are a match to TRBD2. The CDR3 loop spans 14 amino acids. Germline-derived CDR1 and CDR2 are SGHTA and FQGNSA. The V and J ends lost 5 bases and 6 bases, in that order; junction bases with no gene match: 3. CDR3 residues: CASSPGTSGNEQFF. Written as DNA, the CDR3 is TGTGCCAGCAGCCCCGGGACTAGCGGCAATGAGCAGTTCTTC.

This clone was observed a handful of times. The gene calls are TRBV6-1 and TRBJ2-3; 8 nucleotides align to TRBD1. The germline V gene encodes CDR1 MNHNS and CDR2 SASEGT. The CDR3 contains 15 residues. The CDR3 reads CPSWGAGGGWDTQYF. In DNA, the CDR3 is TGTCCTAGCTGGGGGGCAGGGGGCGGATGGGATACGCAGTATTTT.

J is TRBJ2-1 and V is TRBV4-1; TRBD1 matches at 8 bases. Trimming took 6 bases from V and 1 from J; bases not matched to a gene: 8. From germline, CDR1 is MGHRA and CDR2 YSYEKL. CDR3 length equals 16 residues. CDR3 coding DNA: TGCGCCAGCAGACCGGGACAGGCCCGATCCTACAATGAGCAGTTCTTC. As protein: CASRPGQARSYNEQFF.

This rearrangement joins TRBV5-6 to TRBJ2-7, with D possibly TRBD1 on 7 matching bases. This CDR3 spans 15 amino acids. V lost 3 bases, J lost 5 bases, and 18 bases lay in between. Germline V gene lookup returns CDR1 SGHDT and CDR2 YYEEEE. The CDR3 loop is CASSSGGPSVHEQYF. The CDR3 region has the DNA TGTGCCAGCAGCTCAGGGGGGCCCTCCGTCCACGAGCAGTACTTC.

The genes are TRBV4-3 and TRBJ2-2; D is perhaps TRBD1 (6 bases). Germline V lookup: CDR1 LGHNA, CDR2 YSLEER. The CDR3 covers 18 residues. The germline V and J ends were trimmed by 1 base and 1 base, with 16 bases remaining between them. The CDR3 reads CASSQGVWGTMNTGELFF. The CDR3 DNA sequence: TGCGCCAGCAGCCAAGGGGTCTGGGGGACAATGAACACCGGGGAGCTGTTTTTT.

The genes are TRBV6-1 and TRBJ2-2; D is unresolved. The ends were cut back, 1 base at V and 4 bases at J, with 4 bases in the middle. The CDR3 spans 13 residues. The germline V gene has CDR1 MNHNS and CDR2 SASEGT. Here the CDR3 reads CASSEDSTGELFF. DNA of the CDR3: TGTGCCAGCAGTGAAGACTCCACCGGGGAGCTGTTTTTT.

The gene calls are TRBV4-3 and TRBJ1-2; D is undetermined. The CDR3 has 15 residues. Germline loops: CDR1 LGHNA, CDR2 YSLEER. V lost 0 bases to trimming and J lost 7 bases, with 15 bases between them. CDR3: CASSQEPSRVSGYTF. CDR3 in DNA: TGCGCCAGCAGCCAAGAACCGTCCCGGGTATCTGGCTACACCTTC.

This sequence joins TRBV19 and TRBJ1-2; TRBD1 might be the D (5 bases). Germline V gene sequence: CDR1 LNHDA, CDR2 SQIVND (reference sequence). V dropped 3 bases and J dropped 8 bases, with 19 bases sitting between them. The CDR3 loop spans 15 amino acids. In DNA, the CDR3 is TGTGCCAGTAGTATTCCATCAGGGCGTCTTCGAGGCTACACCTTC. Its translation: CASSIPSGRLRGYTF.

This clone has only a few counts. Additional DNA sequences in this sample encode the identical CDR3. The chain employs TRBV5-8 and TRBJ2-7; no reliable D call. The CDR3 sequence is 13 residues long. Germline V gene sequence: CDR1 SGHTS, CDR2 YDEGEE. Trimming took 4 bases from V and 2 from J, leaving 10 bases between them. CDR3: CASSRHGTYEQYF. The CDR3 DNA follows: TGTGCCAGCAGCCGACATGGTACCTACGAGCAGTACTTC.

V and J are TRBV4-2 and TRBJ1-1; no definite D call. V lost 0 bases to trimming and J lost 5 bases, with 16 bases between them. Germline V gives CDR1 LGHNA, CDR2 YNFKEQ. This CDR3 has 16 amino acids. CDR3 in DNA: TGTGCCAGCAGCCAAGAGTCGCGCCTCCCGCGGACTGAAGCTTTCTTT. Translated: CASSQESRLPRTEAFF.

J is TRBJ1-4 and V is TRBV4-3, with D uncertain. V gave up 1 base and J gave up 7 bases, with 7 bases separating them. Germline values: CDR1 LGHNA, CDR2 YSLEER. The CDR3 spans 13 residues. The CDR3 loop reads CASSQGAGEKLFF. The DNA for the CDR3 is TGCGCCAGCAGCCAAGGGGCCGGTGAAAAACTGTTTTTT.

This clone is a singleton in its sample. This CDR3 reads CASTTGQGTGTQYF. CDR3 in DNA: TGTGCCAGTACCACGGGACAGGGGACGGGGACCCAGTACTTC. The chain has TRBV19 and TRBJ2-5; TRBD1 agrees at 10 bases. Germline V gives CDR1 LNHDA, CDR2 SQIVND (reference sequence). The CDR3 totals 14 residues. With V trimmed by 7 bases and J by 7 bases, 9 bases remained unmatched.

The CDR3 sequence: CASSQVLRGADSDYGYTF. The DNA for the CDR3 is TGTGCCAGCAGCCAGGTTCTCCGGGGTGCGGACTCCGACTATGGCTACACCTTC. This chain connects TRBV4-2 to TRBJ1-2; D not certain. CDR1 and CDR2 from the germline V gene are LGHNA and YNFKEQ. The CDR3 totals 18 residues. V was pared by 3 bases and J by 3 bases, with 23 bases between.